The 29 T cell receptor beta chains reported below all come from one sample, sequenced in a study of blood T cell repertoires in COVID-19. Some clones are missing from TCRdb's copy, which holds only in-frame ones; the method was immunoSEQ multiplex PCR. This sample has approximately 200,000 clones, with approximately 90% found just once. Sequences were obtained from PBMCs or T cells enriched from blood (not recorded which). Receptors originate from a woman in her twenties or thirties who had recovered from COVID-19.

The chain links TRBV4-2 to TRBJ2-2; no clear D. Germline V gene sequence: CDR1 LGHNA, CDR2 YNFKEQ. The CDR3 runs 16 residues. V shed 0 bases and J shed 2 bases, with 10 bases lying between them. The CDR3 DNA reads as TGTGCCAGCAGCCAAGATGTCCTGAGCAACACCGGGGAGCTGTTTTTT. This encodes CASSQDVLSNTGELFF.

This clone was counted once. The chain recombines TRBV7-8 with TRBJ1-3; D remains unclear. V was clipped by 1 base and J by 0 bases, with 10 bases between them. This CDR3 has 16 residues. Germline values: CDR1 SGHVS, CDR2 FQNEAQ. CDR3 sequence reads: CASSLVVGSSGNTIYF. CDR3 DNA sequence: TGTGCCAGCAGCTTAGTTGTCGGGAGCTCTGGAAACACCATATATTTT.

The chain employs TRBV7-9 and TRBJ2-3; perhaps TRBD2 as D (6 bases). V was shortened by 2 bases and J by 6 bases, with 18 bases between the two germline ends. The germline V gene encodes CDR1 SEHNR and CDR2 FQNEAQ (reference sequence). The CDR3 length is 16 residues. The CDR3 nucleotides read TGTGCCAGCAGCTTACGGGACTCGCTGACTGGGGATACGCAGTATTTT. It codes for CASSLRDSLTGDTQYF.

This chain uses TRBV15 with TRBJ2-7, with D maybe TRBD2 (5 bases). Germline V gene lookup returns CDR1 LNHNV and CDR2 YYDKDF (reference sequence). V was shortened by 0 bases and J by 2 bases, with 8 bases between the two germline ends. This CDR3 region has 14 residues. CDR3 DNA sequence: TGTGCCACCAGCAGAGATAGCGCCGCCTACGAGCAGTACTTC. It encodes CATSRDSAAYEQYF.

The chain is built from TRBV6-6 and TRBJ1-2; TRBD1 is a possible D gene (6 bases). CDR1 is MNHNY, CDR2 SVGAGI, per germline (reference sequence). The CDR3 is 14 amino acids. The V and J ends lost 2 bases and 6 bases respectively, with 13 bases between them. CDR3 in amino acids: CASSYMGARDGYTF. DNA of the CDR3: TGTGCCAGCAGTTACATGGGGGCGCGGGATGGCTACACCTTC.

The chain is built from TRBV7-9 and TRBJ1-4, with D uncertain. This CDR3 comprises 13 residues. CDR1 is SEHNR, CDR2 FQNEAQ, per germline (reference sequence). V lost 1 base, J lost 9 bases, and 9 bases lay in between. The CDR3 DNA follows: TGTGCCAGCAGCTTAGTCCCCGCGAAAAAACTGTTTTTT. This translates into CASSLVPAKKLFF. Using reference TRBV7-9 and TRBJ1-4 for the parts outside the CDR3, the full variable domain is DTGVSQNPRHKITKRGQNVTFRCDPISEHNRLYWYRQTLGQGPEFLTYFQNEAQLEKSRLLSDRFSAERPKGSFSTLEIQRTEQGDSAMYLCASSLVPAKKLFFGSGTQLSVL.

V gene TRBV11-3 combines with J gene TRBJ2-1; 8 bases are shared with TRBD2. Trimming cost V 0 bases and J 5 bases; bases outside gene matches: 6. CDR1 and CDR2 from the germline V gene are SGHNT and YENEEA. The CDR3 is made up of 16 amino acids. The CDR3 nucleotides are TGTGCCAGCAGCTTAGAATCGGGACTAGAAGACAATGAGCAGTTCTTC. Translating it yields CASSLESGLEDNEQFF.

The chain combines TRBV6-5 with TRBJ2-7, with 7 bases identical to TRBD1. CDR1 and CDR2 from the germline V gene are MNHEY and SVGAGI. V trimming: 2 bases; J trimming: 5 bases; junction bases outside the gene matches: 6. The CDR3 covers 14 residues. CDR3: CASSYNTGDNEQYF. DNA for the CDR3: TGTGCCAGCAGTTACAATACAGGGGACAACGAGCAGTACTTC.

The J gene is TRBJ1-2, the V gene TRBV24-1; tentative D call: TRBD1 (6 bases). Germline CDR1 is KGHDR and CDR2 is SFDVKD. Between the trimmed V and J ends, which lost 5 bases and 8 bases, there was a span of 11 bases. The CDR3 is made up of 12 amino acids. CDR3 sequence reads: CATSAGAAGYTF. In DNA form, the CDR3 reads TGTGCCACCAGTGCAGGGGCCGCGGGCTACACCTTC.

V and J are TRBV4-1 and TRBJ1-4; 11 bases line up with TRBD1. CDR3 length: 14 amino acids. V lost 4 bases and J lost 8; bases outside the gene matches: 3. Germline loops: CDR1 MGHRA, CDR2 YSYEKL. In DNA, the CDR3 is TGCGCCAGCAGCCGGACAGGGGGCGGCGAAAAACTGTTTTTT. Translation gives CASSRTGGGEKLFF.

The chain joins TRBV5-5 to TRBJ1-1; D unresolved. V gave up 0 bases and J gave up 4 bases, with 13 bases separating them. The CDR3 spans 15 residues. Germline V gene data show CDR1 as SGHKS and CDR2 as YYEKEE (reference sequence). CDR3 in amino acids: CASSLARGDGTEAFF. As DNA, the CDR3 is TGTGCCAGCAGCTTGGCTCGGGGAGATGGCACTGAAGCTTTCTTT.

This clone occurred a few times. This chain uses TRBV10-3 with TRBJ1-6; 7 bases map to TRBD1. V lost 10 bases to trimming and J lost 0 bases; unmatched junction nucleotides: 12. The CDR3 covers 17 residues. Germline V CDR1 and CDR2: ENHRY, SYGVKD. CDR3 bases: TGTGCCACGAAAGCCCCAGGGGGACGCTCCTATAATTCACCCCTCCACTTT. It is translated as CATKAPGGRSYNSPLHF.

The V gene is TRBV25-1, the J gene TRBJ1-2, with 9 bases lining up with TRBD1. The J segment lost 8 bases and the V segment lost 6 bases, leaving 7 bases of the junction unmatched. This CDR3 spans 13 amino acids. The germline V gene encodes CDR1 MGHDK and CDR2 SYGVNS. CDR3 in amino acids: CASRGGDRAGYTF. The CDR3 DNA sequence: TGTGCCAGCAGGGGGGGGGACAGGGCAGGCTACACCTTC.

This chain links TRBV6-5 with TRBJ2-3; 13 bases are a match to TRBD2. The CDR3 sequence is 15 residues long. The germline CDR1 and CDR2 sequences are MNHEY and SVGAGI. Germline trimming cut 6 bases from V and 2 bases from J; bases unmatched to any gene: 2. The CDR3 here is CASRGTSGDTDTQYF. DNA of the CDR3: TGTGCCAGCAGGGGGACTAGCGGGGACACAGATACGCAGTATTTT.

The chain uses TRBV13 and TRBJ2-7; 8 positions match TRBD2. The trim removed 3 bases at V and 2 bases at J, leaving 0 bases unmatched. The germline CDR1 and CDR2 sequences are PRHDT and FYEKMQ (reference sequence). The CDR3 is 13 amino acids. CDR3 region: CASSLGLAYEQYF. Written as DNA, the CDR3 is TGTGCCAGCAGCTTGGGACTAGCCTACGAGCAGTACTTC.

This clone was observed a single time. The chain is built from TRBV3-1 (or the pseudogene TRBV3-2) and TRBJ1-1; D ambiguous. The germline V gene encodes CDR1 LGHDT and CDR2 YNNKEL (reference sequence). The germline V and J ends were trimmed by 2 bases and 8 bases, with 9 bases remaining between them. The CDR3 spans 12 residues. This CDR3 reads CASSQSVTEAFF. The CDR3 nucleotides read TGTGCCAGCAGCCAATCGGTGACAGAAGCTTTCTTT.

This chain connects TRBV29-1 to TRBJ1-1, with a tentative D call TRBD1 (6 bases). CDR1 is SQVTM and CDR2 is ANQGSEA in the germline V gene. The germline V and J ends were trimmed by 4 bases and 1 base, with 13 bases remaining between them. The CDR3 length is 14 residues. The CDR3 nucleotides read TGCAGCGTTGGATCGGGCAGGGGGAACACTGAAGCTTTCTTT. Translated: CSVGSGRGNTEAFF.

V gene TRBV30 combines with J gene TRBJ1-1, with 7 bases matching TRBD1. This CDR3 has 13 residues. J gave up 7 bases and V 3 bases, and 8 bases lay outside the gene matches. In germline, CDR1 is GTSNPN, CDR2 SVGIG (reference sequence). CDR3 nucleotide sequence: TGTGCCTGGAGGTCCGGGACAGCTTATGAAGCTTTCTTT. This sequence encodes CAWRSGTAYEAFF.

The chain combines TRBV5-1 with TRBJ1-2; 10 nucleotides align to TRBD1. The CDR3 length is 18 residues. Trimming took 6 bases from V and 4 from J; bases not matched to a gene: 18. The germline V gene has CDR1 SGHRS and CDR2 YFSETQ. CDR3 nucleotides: TGCGCCAGCACCACAGGTGGGACAGGGGCCGCCGACATCTATGGCTACACCTTC. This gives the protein CASTTGGTGAADIYGYTF.

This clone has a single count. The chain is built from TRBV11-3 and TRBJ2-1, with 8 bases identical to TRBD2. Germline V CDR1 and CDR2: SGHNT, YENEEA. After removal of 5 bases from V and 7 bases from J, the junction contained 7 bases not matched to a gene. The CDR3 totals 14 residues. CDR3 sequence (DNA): TGTGCCAGCAGCCCGGGAGGGCCGGAGAATGAGCAGTTCTTC. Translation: CASSPGGPENEQFF. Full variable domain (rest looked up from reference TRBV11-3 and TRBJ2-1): EAGVVQSPRYKIIEKKQPVAFWCNPISGHNTLYWYLQNLGQGPELLIRYENEEAVDDSQLPKDRFSAERLKGVDSTLKIQPAELGDSAVYLCASSPGGPENEQFFGPGTRLTVL.

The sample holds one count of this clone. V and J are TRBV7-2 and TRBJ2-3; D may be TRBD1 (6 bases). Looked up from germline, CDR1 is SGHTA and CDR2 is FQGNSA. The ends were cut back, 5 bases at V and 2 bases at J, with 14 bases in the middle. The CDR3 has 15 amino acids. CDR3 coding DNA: TGTGCCAGCAGCCTTGACAGGACGCTCACAGATACGCAGTATTTT. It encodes CASSLDRTLTDTQYF.

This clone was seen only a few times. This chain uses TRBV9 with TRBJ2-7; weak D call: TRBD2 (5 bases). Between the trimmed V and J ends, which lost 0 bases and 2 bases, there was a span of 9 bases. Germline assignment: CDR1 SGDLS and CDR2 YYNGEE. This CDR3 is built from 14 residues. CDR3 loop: CASSVAGNTYEQYF. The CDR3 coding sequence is TGTGCCAGCAGCGTAGCCGGGAACACCTACGAGCAGTACTTC.

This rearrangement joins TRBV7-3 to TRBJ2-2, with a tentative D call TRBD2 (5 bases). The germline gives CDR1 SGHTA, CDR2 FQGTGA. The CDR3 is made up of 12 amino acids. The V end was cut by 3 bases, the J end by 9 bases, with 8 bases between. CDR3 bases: TGTGCCAGCAGCTTCGGAGGCCGGGAGCTGTTTTTT. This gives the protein CASSFGGRELFF.

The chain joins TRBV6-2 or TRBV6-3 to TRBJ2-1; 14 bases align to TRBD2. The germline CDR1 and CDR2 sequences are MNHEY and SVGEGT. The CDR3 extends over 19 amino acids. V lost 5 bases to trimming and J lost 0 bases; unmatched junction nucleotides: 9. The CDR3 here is CASSTGLTSGRASYNEQFF. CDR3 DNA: TGTGCCAGCAGTACGGGATTGACTAGCGGGAGGGCCTCCTACAATGAGCAGTTCTTC.

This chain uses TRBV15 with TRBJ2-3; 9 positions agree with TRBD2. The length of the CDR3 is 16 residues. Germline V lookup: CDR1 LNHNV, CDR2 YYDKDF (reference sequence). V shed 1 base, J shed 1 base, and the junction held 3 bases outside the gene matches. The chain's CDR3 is CATSRARGGGTDTQYF. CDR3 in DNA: TGTGCCACCAGCAGAGCTCGCGGGGGGGGCACAGATACGCAGTATTTT.

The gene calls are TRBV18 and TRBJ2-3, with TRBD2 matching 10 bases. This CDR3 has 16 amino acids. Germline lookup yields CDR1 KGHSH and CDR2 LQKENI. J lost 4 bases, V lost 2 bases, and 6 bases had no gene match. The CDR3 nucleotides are TGTGCCAGCTCACCATCGAGCGGGGGGGCAGCAGATACGCAGTATTTT. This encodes CASSPSSGGAADTQYF.

The CDR3 DNA follows: TGTGCCAGCAGCTTGGGACAGGGCTGGGACACTGAAGCTTTCTTT. Translated: CASSLGQGWDTEAFF. This chain uses TRBV7-3 with TRBJ1-1; the match to TRBD1 covers 9 bases. Germline V CDR1 and CDR2: SGHTA, FQGTGA. The CDR3 length is 15 residues. V dropped 3 bases and J dropped 3; count of bases not matched to a gene: 5.

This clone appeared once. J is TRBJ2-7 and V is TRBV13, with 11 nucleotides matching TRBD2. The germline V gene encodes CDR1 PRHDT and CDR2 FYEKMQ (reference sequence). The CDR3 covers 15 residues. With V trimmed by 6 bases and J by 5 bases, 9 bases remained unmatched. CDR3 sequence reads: CASRLTGTSGDEQYF. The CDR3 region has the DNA TGTGCCAGCAGGCTCACCGGGACTAGCGGCGACGAGCAGTACTTC.

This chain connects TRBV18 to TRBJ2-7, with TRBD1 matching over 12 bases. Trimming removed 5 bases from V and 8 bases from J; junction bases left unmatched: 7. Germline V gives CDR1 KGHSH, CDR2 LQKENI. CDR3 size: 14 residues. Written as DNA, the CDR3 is TGTGCCAGCTCATCCGGGACAGGGGGCGCGCAGCAGTACTTC. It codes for CASSSGTGGAQQYF.